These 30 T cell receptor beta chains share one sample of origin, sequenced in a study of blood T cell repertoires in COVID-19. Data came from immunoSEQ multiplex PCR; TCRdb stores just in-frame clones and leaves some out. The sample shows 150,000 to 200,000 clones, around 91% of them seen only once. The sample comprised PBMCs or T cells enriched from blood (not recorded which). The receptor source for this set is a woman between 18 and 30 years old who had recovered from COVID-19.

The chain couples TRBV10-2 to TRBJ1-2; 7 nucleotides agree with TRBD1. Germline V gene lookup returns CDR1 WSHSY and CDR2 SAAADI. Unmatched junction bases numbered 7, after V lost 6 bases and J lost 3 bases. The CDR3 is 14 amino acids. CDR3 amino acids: CASRPLGTDYGYTF. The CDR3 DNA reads TGCGCCAGCAGGCCCCTCGGGACAGACTATGGCTACACCTTC.

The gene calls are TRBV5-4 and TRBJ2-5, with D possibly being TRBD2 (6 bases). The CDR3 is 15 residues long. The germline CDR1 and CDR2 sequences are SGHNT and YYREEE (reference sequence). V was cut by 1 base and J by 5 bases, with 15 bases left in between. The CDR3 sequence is CASSLPALGGETQYF. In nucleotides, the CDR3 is TGTGCCAGCAGCTTGCCCGCCTTGGGGGGTGAGACCCAGTACTTC. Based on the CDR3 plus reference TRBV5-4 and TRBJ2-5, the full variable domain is ETGVTQSPTHLIKTRGQQVTLRCSSQSGHNTVSWYQQALGQGPQFIFQYYREEENGRGNFPPRFSGLQFPNYSSELNVNALELDDSALYLCASSLPALGGETQYFGPGTRLLVL.

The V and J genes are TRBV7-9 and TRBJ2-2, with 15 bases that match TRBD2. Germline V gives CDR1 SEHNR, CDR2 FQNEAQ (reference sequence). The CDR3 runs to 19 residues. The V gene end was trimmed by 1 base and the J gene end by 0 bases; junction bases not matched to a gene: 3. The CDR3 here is CASSLGTSGRAPNTGELFF. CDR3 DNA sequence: TGTGCCAGCAGCTTAGGGACTAGCGGGAGGGCCCCGAACACCGGGGAGCTGTTTTTT.

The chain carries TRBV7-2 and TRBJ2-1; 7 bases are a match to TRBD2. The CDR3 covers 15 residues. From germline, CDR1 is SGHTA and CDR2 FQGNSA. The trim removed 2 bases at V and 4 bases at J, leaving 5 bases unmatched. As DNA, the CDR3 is TGTGCCAGCAGCTTATCCCAGCGGGGTTACAATGAGCAGTTCTTC. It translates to CASSLSQRGYNEQFF.

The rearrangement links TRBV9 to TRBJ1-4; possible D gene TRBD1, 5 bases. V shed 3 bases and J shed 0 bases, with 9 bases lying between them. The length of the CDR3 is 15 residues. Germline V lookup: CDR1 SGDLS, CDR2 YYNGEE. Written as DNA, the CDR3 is TGTGCCAGCAGCGCCGGAGGGGCAACTAATGAAAAACTGTTTTTT. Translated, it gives CASSAGGATNEKLFF.

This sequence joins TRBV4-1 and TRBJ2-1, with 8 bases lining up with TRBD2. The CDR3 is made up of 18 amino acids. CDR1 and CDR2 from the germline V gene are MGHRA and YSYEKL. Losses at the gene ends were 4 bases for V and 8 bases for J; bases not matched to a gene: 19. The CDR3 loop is CASSLTFPPSGRGDEQFF. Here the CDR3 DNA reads TGCGCCAGCAGCCTGACCTTCCCTCCTAGCGGGCGGGGCGATGAGCAGTTCTTC.

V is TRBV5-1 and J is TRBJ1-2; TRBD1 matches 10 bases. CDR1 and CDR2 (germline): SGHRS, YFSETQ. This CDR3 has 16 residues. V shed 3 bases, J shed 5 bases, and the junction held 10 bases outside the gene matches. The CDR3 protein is CASSSGTGEGLYGYTF. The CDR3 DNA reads TGCGCCAGCAGCTCAGGGACAGGGGAGGGTTTGTATGGCTACACCTTC.

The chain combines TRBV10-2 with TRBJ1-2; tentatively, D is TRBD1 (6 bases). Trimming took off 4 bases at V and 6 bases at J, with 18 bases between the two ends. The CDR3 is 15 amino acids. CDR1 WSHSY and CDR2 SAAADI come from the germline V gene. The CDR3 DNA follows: TGCGCCAGCAGTGCCAACGACAGGTTGCGGGATGGCTACACCTTC. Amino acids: CASSANDRLRDGYTF.

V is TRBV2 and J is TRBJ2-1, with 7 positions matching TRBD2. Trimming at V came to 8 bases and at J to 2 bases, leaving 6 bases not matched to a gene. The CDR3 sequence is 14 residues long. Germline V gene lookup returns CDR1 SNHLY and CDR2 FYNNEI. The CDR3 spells CASVGLAAYNEQFF. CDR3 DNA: TGTGCCAGCGTAGGGCTAGCGGCCTACAATGAGCAGTTCTTC.

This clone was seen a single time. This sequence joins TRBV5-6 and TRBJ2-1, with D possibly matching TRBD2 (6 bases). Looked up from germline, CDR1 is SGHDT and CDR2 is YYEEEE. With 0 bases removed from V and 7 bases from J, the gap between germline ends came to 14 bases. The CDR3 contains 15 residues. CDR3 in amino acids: CASSLGLGSGNEQFF. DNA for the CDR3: TGTGCCAGCAGCTTGGGACTAGGATCGGGGAATGAGCAGTTCTTC.

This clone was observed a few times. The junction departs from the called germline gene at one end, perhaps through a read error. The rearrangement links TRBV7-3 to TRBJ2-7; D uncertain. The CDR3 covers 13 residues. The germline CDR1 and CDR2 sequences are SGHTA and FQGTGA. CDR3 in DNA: TGTGCCAGCAGCATAACCCCCGGGTACGAGCAGTACTTC. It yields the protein CASSITPGYEQYF.

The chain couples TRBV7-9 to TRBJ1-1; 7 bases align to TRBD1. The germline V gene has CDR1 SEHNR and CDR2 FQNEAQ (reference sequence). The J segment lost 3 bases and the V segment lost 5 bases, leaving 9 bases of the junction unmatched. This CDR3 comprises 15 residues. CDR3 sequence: CASSRTPGGHTEAFF. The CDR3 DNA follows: TGTGCCAGCAGCCGAACCCCAGGGGGTCACACTGAAGCTTTCTTT. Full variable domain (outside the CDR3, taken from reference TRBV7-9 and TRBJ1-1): DTGVSQNPRHKITKRGQNVTFRCDPISEHNRLYWYRQTLGQGPEFLTYFQNEAQLEKSRLLSDRFSAERPKGSFSTLEIQRTEQGDSAMYLCASSRTPGGHTEAFFGQGTRLTVV.

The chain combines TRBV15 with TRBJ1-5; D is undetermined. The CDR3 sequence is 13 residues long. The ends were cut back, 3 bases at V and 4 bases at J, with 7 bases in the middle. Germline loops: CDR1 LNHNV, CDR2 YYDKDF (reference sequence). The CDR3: CATSRGRNQPQHF. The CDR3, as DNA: TGTGCCACCAGCAGGGGCCGGAATCAGCCCCAGCATTTT.

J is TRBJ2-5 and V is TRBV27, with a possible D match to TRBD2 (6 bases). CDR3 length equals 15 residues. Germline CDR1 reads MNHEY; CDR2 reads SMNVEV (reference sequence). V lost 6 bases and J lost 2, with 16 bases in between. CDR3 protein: CASSPTRANQETQYF. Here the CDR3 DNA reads TGTGCCAGCAGCCCGACTAGAGCAAATCAAGAGACCCAGTACTTC.

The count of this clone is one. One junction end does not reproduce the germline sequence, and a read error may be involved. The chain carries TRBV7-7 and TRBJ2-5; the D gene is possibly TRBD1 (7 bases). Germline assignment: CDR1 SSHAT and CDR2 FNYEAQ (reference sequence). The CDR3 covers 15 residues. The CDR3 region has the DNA TGTGCTAGCAGCTTAGGCGGCAGGGGGGAAGAGACCCAGTACTTC. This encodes CASSLGGRGEETQYF.

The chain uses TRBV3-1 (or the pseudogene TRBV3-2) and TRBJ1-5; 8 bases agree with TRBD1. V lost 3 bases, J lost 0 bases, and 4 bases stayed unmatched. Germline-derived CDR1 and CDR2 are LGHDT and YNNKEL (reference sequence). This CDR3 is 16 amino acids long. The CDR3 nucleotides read TGTGCCAGCAGCCAGGGGACAGGATATAGCAATCAGCCCCAGCATTTT. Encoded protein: CASSQGTGYSNQPQHF.

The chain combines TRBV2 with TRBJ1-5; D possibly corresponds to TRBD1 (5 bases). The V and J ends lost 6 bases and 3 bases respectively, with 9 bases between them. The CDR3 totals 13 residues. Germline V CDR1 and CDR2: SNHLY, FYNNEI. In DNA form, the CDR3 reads TGTGCCAGCAGAGACAGCCCCAATCAGCCCCAGCATTTT. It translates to CASRDSPNQPQHF. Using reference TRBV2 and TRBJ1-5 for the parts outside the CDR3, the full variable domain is EPEVTQTPSHQVTQMGQEVILRCVPISNHLYFYWYRQILGQKVEFLVSFYNNEISEKSEIFDDQFSVERPDGSNFTLKIRSTKLEDSAMYFCASRDSPNQPQHFGDGTRLSIL.

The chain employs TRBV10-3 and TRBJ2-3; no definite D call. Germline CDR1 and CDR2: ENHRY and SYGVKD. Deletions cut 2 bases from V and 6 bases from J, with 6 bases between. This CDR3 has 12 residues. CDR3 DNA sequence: TGTGCCATCAGTGAGCTCTTGGATACGCAGTATTTT. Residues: CAISELLDTQYF.

Here the CDR3 DNA reads TGCGCCAGCAGCCTCCTTAGCGGGACTGAGACCCAGTACTTC. This encodes CASSLLSGTETQYF. J is TRBJ2-5 and V is TRBV5-1; 8 bases align to TRBD2. Germline V CDR1 and CDR2: SGHRS, YFSETQ. Trimming cost V 4 bases and J 5 bases; bases outside gene matches: 7. The length of the CDR3 is 14 residues.

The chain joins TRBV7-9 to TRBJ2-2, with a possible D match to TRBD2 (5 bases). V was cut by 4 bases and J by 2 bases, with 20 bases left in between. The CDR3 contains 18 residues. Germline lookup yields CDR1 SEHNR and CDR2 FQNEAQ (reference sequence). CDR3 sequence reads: CASSYKPPLVDNTGELFF. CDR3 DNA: TGTGCCAGCAGCTATAAGCCCCCACTAGTCGACAACACCGGGGAGCTGTTTTTT.

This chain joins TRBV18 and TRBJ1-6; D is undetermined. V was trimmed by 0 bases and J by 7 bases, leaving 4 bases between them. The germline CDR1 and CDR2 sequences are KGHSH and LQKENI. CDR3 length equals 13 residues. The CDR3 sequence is CASSPPPNSPLHF. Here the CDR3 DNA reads TGTGCCAGCTCACCACCTCCGAATTCACCCCTCCACTTT.

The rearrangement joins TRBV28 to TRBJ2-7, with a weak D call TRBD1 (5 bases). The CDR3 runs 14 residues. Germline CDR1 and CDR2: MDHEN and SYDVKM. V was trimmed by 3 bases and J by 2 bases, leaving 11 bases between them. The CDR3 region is CASSFPDTTYEQYF. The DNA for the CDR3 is TGTGCCAGCAGTTTTCCGGACACGACCTACGAGCAGTACTTC.

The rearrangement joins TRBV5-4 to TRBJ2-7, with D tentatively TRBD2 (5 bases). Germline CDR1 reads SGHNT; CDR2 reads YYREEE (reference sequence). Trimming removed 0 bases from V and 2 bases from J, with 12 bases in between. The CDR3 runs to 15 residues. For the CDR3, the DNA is TGTGCCAGCAGCTTGGGAGGGCTAGCAGCCTACGAGCAGTACTTC. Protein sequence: CASSLGGLAAYEQYF.

The CDR3, as DNA: TGTGCCAGCAGTCCAAGCGGGAGTGCTAGCACAGATACGCAGTATTTT. Translating gives CASSPSGSASTDTQYF. The V gene is TRBV6-6, the J gene TRBJ2-3; TRBD2 matches 8 bases. V lost 5 bases, J lost 0 bases, and 7 bases stayed unmatched. The germline V gene has CDR1 MNHNY and CDR2 SVGAGI (reference sequence). The CDR3 length is 16 residues.

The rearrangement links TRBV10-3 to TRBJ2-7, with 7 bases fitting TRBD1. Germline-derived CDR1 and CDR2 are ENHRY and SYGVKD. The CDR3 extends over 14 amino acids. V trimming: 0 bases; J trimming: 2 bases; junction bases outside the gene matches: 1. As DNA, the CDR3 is TGTGCCATCAGTGAGTCTGGGACAGCCTACGAGCAGTACTTC. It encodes CAISESGTAYEQYF.

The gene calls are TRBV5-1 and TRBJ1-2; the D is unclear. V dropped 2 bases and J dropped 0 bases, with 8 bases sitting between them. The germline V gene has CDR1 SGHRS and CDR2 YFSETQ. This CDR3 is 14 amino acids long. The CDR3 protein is CASSLAWANYGYTF. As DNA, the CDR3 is TGCGCCAGCAGCTTAGCGTGGGCTAACTATGGCTACACCTTC.

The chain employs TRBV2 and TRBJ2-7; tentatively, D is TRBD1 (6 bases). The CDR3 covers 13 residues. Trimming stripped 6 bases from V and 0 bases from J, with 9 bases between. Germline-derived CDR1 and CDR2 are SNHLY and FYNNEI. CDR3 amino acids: CASRRGSSYEQYF. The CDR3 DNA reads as TGTGCCAGCAGAAGGGGGAGCTCCTACGAGCAGTACTTC.

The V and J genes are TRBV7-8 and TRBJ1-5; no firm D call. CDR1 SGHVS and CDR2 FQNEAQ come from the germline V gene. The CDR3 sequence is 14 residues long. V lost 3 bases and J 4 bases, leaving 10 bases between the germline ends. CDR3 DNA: TGTGCCAGCAGCTTCGGATGGAGGAATCAGCCCCAGCATTTT. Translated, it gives CASSFGWRNQPQHF.

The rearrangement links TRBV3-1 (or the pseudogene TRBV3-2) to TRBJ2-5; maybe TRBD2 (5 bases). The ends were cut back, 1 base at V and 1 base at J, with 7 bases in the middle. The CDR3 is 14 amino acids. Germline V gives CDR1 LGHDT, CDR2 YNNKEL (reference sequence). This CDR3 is CASSQVTSQETQYF. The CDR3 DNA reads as TGTGCCAGCAGCCAAGTAACTAGCCAAGAGACCCAGTACTTC.

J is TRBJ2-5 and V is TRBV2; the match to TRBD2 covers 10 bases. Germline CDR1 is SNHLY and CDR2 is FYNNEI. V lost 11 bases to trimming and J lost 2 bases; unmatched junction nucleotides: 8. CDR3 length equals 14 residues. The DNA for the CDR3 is TGTGCCCGACCGGGACTAGCGCATCAAGAGACCCAGTACTTC. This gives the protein CARPGLAHQETQYF.